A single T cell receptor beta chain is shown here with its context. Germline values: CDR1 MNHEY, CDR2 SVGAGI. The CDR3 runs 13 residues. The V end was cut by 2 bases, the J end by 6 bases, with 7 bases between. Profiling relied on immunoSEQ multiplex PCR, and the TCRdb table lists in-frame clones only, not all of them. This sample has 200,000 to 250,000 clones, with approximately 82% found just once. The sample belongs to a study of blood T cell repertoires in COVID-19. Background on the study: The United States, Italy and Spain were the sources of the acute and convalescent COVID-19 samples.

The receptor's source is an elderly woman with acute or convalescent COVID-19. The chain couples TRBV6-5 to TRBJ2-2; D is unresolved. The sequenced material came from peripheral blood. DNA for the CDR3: TGTGCCAGCAGTTACGACACATCCGGGGAGCTGTTTTTT. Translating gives CASSYDTSGELFF.